These T cell receptor beta chains were read from a single sample in a study of T cell responses to AZD1222 COVID-19 vaccine. Profiling relied on immunoSEQ multiplex PCR, and the TCRdb table lists in-frame clones only, not all of them. The data show fewer than 150,000 clones, about 86% seen once. The starting material was peripheral blood, obtained on day 0 of AZD1222 vaccination. These receptors all come from an adult in good health. Both conserved end residues are part of each CDR3. The D gene is left open where the match is weak. Rows may omit the clone size; those that give it use once, few, many or a size class.

J gene	V gene	D gene	clone size	CDR3 DNA	CDR3 protein
TRBJ1-5	TRBV19	-	-	TGTGCCAGTGGAGGACAGTTTAGCAATCAGCCCCAGCATTTT	CASGGQFSNQPQHF
TRBJ2-2	TRBV7-7	-	-	TGTGCCAGCAGCCGGTTTATTGAGGACGCGAACACCGGGGAGCTGTTTTTT	CASSRFIEDANTGELFF
TRBJ1-4	TRBV4-2	-	-	TGTGCCAGCAGCCAACCTGCAACTAATGAAAAACTGTTTTTT	CASSQPATNEKLFF
TRBJ2-7	TRBV6-5	-	-	TGTGCCAGCAGTTCCCAGGCCGAGGACGGGAATTACGAGCAGTACTTC	CASSSQAEDGNYEQYF
TRBJ1-2	TRBV6-2/TRBV6-3	-	-	TGTGCCAGCAGTATCCGGGACACACCGTTCTATGGCTACACCTTC	CASSIRDTPFYGYTF
TRBJ2-7	TRBV28	TRBD1	-	TGTGCCAGCAGGGACTTGACAGGGGGGATCTACGAGCAGTACTTC	CASRDLTGGIYEQYF
TRBJ2-7	TRBV28	-	-	TGTGCCAGCCGGGGCTACGCCTACGAGCAGTACTTC	CASRGYAYEQYF
TRBJ2-2	TRBV4-1	TRBD2	-	TGCGCCAGCAGCCAAGCGGGAGGGCCAGTTAGGCCCGGGGAGCTGTTTTTT	CASSQAGGPVRPGELFF
TRBJ1-1	TRBV19	TRBD1	-	TGTGCCAGTAGTATAGATGACAGGGACGCTGAAGCTTTCTTT	CASSIDDRDAEAFF
TRBJ1-1	TRBV7-2	-	-	TGTGCCAGCAGCTTAGGCGGGGGGCTTGGACCTGAAGCTTTCTTT	CASSLGGGLGPEAFF
TRBJ2-5	TRBV15	-	-	TGTGCCACCAGCAGACAGGGGGGAAAAGAGACCCAGTACTTC	CATSRQGGKETQYF
TRBJ2-1	TRBV5-4	TRBD1	few	TGTGCCAGCAGCTTATCCGGGACAGGGACGAATGAGCAGTTCTTC	CASSLSGTGTNEQFF
TRBJ2-2	TRBV4-1	-	once	TGCGCCAGCAGACAACCTGGGGGGACCGGGGAGCTGTTTTTT	CASRQPGGTGELFF
TRBJ2-7	TRBV5-5	TRBD1	-	TGTGCCAGCAGCTTGTGGACAGGGGATTTGTCGCAGTACTTC	CASSLWTGDLSQYF
TRBJ2-3	TRBV6-6	-	once	TGTGCCAGCAGTCCACCCGGGACACTCTTCACAGATACGCAGTATTTT	CASSPPGTLFTDTQYF
TRBJ1-2	TRBV5-1	-	-	TGCGCCAGCAGCAGAGACGGGCCCTATGGCTACACCTTC	CASSRDGPYGYTF
TRBJ1-1	TRBV12-3/TRBV12-4	-	-	TGTGCCAGCAGTTTACGGGCAGACGGTGAAGCTTTCTTT	CASSLRADGEAFF
TRBJ2-1	TRBV3-1/TRBV3-2	TRBD1	-	TGTGCCAGCAGTTCCCCGGGACAGGATTACAATGAGCAGTTCTTC	CASSSPGQDYNEQFF
TRBJ2-7	TRBV6-5	-	-	TGTGCCACATACCGGGACAATTCCTACGAGCAGTACTTC	CATYRDNSYEQYF
TRBJ2-7	TRBV7-8	-	-	TGTGCCAGCAGCTTAGCGAGGCGGGATCTCGACGAGCAGTACTTC	CASSLARRDLDEQYF
TRBJ1-2	TRBV3-1/TRBV3-2	TRBD1	once	TGTGCCAGCAGGAAGACAGGACAGGAAAGCTATGGCTACACCTTC	CASRKTGQESYGYTF
TRBJ1-6	TRBV25-1	-	once	TGTGCCAGCAGTGATCGGGCAGTGTTCCATTCACCCCTCCACTTT	CASSDRAVFHSPLHF
TRBJ2-3	TRBV5-1	-	-	TGCGCCAGCAGCTTGGCAGCAAGGGGTTCCACAGATACGCAGTATTTT	CASSLAARGSTDTQYF
TRBJ2-7	TRBV27	TRBD2	-	TGTGCCAGCAGTTCTTCCCCCGGGACTAGCGAGACCTACGAGCAGTACTTC	CASSSSPGTSETYEQYF
TRBJ2-7	TRBV6-4	-	-	TGTGCCAGCAGCCCCACTATCCCGGGGGCGTCTTACGAGCAGTACTTC	CASSPTIPGASYEQYF
TRBJ1-6	TRBV7-8	-	-	TGTGCCAGCAGCTTATTGTCTAACAATAATTCACCCCTCCACTTT	CASSLLSNNNSPLHF
TRBJ1-2	TRBV7-9	-	-	TGTGCCAGCAGCCCCCCTGAGGGCGGCTATGGCTACACCTTC	CASSPPEGGYGYTF
TRBJ2-3	TRBV29-1	TRBD1	few	TGCAGCGTTGTGGGACAGAGACGCACAGATACGCAGTATTTT	CSVVGQRRTDTQYF
TRBJ2-7	TRBV2	-	-	TGTGCCAGCAGTAGGGATTGGGGAGACTCCCTGTCTGAGCAGTACTTC	CASSRDWGDSLSEQYF
TRBJ2-5	TRBV4-3	-	-	TGCGCCAGCAGCCAAGAGGCCAGGGGAGCGGAGACCCAGTACTTC	CASSQEARGAETQYF
TRBJ2-7	TRBV30	TRBD2	-	TGTGCCTGGCTAAGACTAGCAGAGTACGTAGAGCAGTACTTC	CAWLRLAEYVEQYF
TRBJ2-1	TRBV11-2	TRBD1	-	TGTGCCAGCAGCCCACTTACGGGACAGGGGGTACGGGATGAGCAGTTCTTC	CASSPLTGQGVRDEQFF
TRBJ2-7	TRBV7-2	-	-	TGTGCCAGCAGGGACGGAGGAGGTTACGAGCAGTACTTC	CASRDGGGYEQYF
TRBJ1-2	TRBV5-4	TRBD1	once	TGTGCCAGCAGCCCTGACAGGGGTGTATATGGCTACACCTTC	CASSPDRGVYGYTF
TRBJ2-3	TRBV2	TRBD1	-	TGTGCCAGCAGTGAAGGATTCAGGGGGCGGAATACGCAGTATTTT	CASSEGFRGRNTQYF
TRBJ1-1	TRBV3-1/TRBV3-2	-	-	TGTGCCAGCAGCCGATCGGGAGGTTGGAACACTGAAGCTTTCTTT	CASSRSGGWNTEAFF
TRBJ1-6	TRBV3-1/TRBV3-2	-	once	TGTGCCAGCAGCCAAGAAAGGCAGGGGAATTCACCCCTCCACTTT	CASSQERQGNSPLHF
TRBJ2-2	TRBV27	TRBD2	-	TGTGCCAGCAGTAAGGGGCTCGGCCTAGCGGGTAACCGAGCGGGGGAGCTGTTTTTT	CASSKGLGLAGNRAGELFF
TRBJ1-5	TRBV18	TRBD1	-	TGTGCCAGCTCGAGGGGACAGCTTAGCAATCAGCCCCAGCATTTT	CASSRGQLSNQPQHF
TRBJ1-1	TRBV15	-	-	TGTGCCACCAGCAGAGAACGGGAAGCCCAGGGTTTTGAAGCTTTCTTT	CATSREREAQGFEAFF
TRBJ2-7	TRBV10-3	-	-	TGTGCCATCAGCAGGGACGAAACCTACGAGCAGTACTTC	CAISRDETYEQYF
TRBJ2-3	TRBV18	-	-	TGTGCCAGCTCACCTAGAAACTCGGGCACAGATACGCAGTATTTT	CASSPRNSGTDTQYF
TRBJ1-1	TRBV3-1/TRBV3-2	-	-	TGTGCCAGCAGGCCCTTTAAAGACACTGAAGCTTTCTTT	CASRPFKDTEAFF
TRBJ1-1	TRBV27	-	-	TGTGCCAGCAGTTTCCGGGACACCACTGAAGCTTTCTTT	CASSFRDTTEAFF
TRBJ2-1	TRBV4-2	-	-	TGTGCCAGCAGCTCGGCGGGCAGCTCCTACAATGAGCAGTTCTTC	CASSSAGSSYNEQFF
TRBJ1-2	TRBV27	-	-	TGTGCCAGCAGTTTACAGGGGTCGCGAGGAGGCTACACCTTC	CASSLQGSRGGYTF
TRBJ2-6	TRBV19	TRBD1	many	TGTGCCAGTAGTACCGGACAGGGGGAACAGGGGAGTGGGGCCAACGTCCTGACTTTC	CASSTGQGEQGSGANVLTF
TRBJ1-5	TRBV19	TRBD1	-	TGTGCCAGTAGTTTCGACAGGGCATTTTATCAGCCCCAGCATTTT	CASSFDRAFYQPQHF
TRBJ2-7	TRBV3-1/TRBV3-2	-	-	TGTGCCAGCAGCCAAGGGACAGACAATTTGTTCTCCTACGAGCAGTACTTC	CASSQGTDNLFSYEQYF
TRBJ2-2	TRBV7-2	TRBD1	-	TGTGCCAGCAGCCGGGACAGGCAGGCCGGGGAGCTGTTTTTT	CASSRDRQAGELFF
TRBJ1-1	TRBV29-1	-	-	TGCAGCGTTGAGTTGAGGGGCACTGAAGCTTTCTTT	CSVELRGTEAFF
TRBJ2-1	TRBV28	-	-	TGTGCCAGCAGTTCCACTAGACCGTTCTTGTTCTTC	CASSSTRPFLFF
TRBJ1-1	TRBV2	-	-	TGTGCCAGCACCTACTTCCAGAACACTGAAGCTTTCTTT	CASTYFQNTEAFF
TRBJ2-3	TRBV7-7	-	-	TGTGCCAGCAGCCGGGGGATCCCTGGCACAGATACGCAGTATTTT	CASSRGIPGTDTQYF